Below are 25 T cell receptor beta chains sequenced from a single sample in a study of CD8 T cells in Susac syndrome. RNA totalling roughly 0.5 to 1 ug underwent reverse transcription with random hexamers. TCRdb reprocessed the immunoSEQ multiplex PCR reads via MiXCR and lists one record per CDR3 protein. The sample comprises under 110,000 distinct CDR3 sequences, approximately 93% of which are singletons, and 0.41% rests with the top ten. Sequencing input: CD8+ T cells from PBMCs. The source of these receptors is a human donor with Susac syndrome.

The chain combines TRBV4-1 with TRBJ2-7; 7 bases are shared with TRBD1. The CDR3 sequence is 15 residues long. With V trimmed by 0 bases and J by 3 bases, 5 bases remained unmatched. CDR1 is MGHRA, CDR2 YSYEKL, per germline. Here the CDR3 DNA reads TGCGCCAGCAGCCAAGAAACAGGGGTTCTCTACGAGCAGTACTTC. Protein product: CASSQETGVLYEQYF.

This chain joins TRBV5-8 and TRBJ2-3; D remains unclear. CDR1 is SGHTS and CDR2 is YDEGEE in the germline V gene. CDR3 length equals 15 residues. V dropped 3 bases and J dropped 4 bases, with 15 bases sitting between them. CDR3 in DNA: TGTGCCAGCAGCTCACCCGACCCCTCGGCAGATACGCAGTATTTT. It encodes CASSSPDPSADTQYF.

The rearrangement joins TRBV12-3 or TRBV12-4 to TRBJ2-1, with a weak D call TRBD1 (7 bases). This CDR3 is 14 amino acids long. Trimming shortened V by 6 bases and J by 6 bases, and 15 bases separated the two germline ends. CDR3 loop: CASSPSEGANEQFF. In DNA, the CDR3 is TGTGCCAGCAGCCCGTCGGAGGGGGCCAATGAGCAGTTCTTC.

This chain links TRBV7-9 with TRBJ1-2, with TRBD1 matching 8 bases. Germline V CDR1 and CDR2: SEHNR, FQNEAQ (reference sequence). This CDR3 spans 12 amino acids. V lost 6 bases and J lost 10; bases outside the gene matches: 7. In nucleotides, the CDR3 is TGTGCCAGCAGGACAGGGGCTATTGACTACACCTTC. As protein: CASRTGAIDYTF.

The chain is built from TRBV12-3 or TRBV12-4 and TRBJ2-5, with TRBD2 as a possible D gene (6 bases). V was pared by 2 bases and J by 5 bases, with 21 bases between. CDR3 length equals 17 residues. The CDR3 DNA reads as TGTGCCAGCAGTTTAATCGCGGGGTCGGCCCCCGAGGAGACCCAGTACTTC. Protein sequence: CASSLIAGSAPEETQYF.

V gene TRBV14 combines with J gene TRBJ1-6, with unresolved D. V was trimmed by 3 bases and J by 0 bases, leaving 9 bases between them. The CDR3 runs to 16 residues. The germline V gene has CDR1 SGHDN and CDR2 FVKESK. This chain's CDR3 is CASSQALTSYNSPLHF. As DNA, the CDR3 is TGTGCCAGCAGCCAGGCCCTTACCTCCTATAATTCACCCCTCCACTTT.

This chain links TRBV9 with TRBJ2-1; D call uncertain. Germline V gene sequence: CDR1 SGDLS, CDR2 YYNGEE. CDR3 length equals 12 residues. Deletions cut 2 bases from V and 5 bases from J, with 5 bases between. This CDR3 reads CASSVPNNEQFF. The CDR3 nucleotides read TGTGCCAGCAGCGTTCCGAACAATGAGCAGTTCTTC.

The chain recombines TRBV9 with TRBJ1-5, with no clear D. The CDR3 consists of 13 residues. Germline V CDR1 and CDR2: SGDLS, YYNGEE. V was shortened by 7 bases and J by 3 bases, with 11 bases between the two germline ends. The chain's CDR3 is CASSPGLNQPQHF. The CDR3 bases are TGTGCCAGCTCACCGGGCCTCAATCAGCCCCAGCATTTT.

The J gene is TRBJ1-1, the V gene TRBV12-3 or TRBV12-4; D remains ambiguous. V lost 6 bases and J 7 bases, leaving 15 bases between the germline ends. The CDR3 runs to 13 residues. Here the CDR3 DNA reads TGTGCCAGCAGGCCCCCAGGAGGAGGTGAAGCTTTCTTT. It yields the protein CASRPPGGGEAFF.

In its sample, this clonotype was seen a few times. The rearrangement uses TRBV19 and TRBJ2-3; D not resolved. The CDR3 consists of 13 residues. Germline V CDR1 and CDR2: LNHDA, SQIVND (reference sequence). The V and J ends lost 5 bases and 0 bases respectively, with 6 bases between them. The CDR3 region has the DNA TGTGCCAGTAGTCTACTAAGCACAGATACGCAGTATTTT. As protein: CASSLLSTDTQYF.

This rearrangement joins TRBV20-1 to TRBJ2-2; perhaps TRBD2 as D (6 bases). The CDR3 totals 13 residues. Trimming pared 5 bases from V and 0 bases from J, leaving 7 bases between. CDR1 DFQATT and CDR2 SNEGSKA come from the germline V gene (reference sequence). The CDR3 is CSARGANTGELFF. The CDR3 DNA follows: TGCAGTGCTCGCGGGGCGAACACCGGGGAGCTGTTTTTT.

V and J are TRBV19 and TRBJ1-1; D is undetermined. Germline V lookup: CDR1 LNHDA, CDR2 SQIVND (reference sequence). V lost 7 bases and J lost 6, with 12 bases in between. This CDR3 has 12 residues. As DNA, the CDR3 is TGTGCCAGTATTGCGGGCGATGCTGAAGCTTTCTTT. Residues: CASIAGDAEAFF.

This chain joins TRBV27 and TRBJ2-1, with unresolved D. CDR3 size: 14 residues. V was cut by 3 bases and J by 2 bases, with 8 bases left in between. Looked up from germline, CDR1 is MNHEY and CDR2 is SMNVEV (reference sequence). CDR3 coding DNA: TGTGCCAGCAGTTTGCAGCCTACCTACAATGAGCAGTTCTTC. This gives the protein CASSLQPTYNEQFF.

The V call is TRBV11-1, the J call TRBJ1-1; 7 nucleotides line up with TRBD1. From germline, CDR1 is SGHAT and CDR2 FQDESV (reference sequence). CDR3 length: 14 residues. Trimming at V came to 1 base and at J to 7 bases, leaving 6 bases not matched to a gene. CDR3 coding DNA: TGTGCCAGCAGCTTAGAGGGGACAGCCTATGAAGCTTTCTTT. Its translation: CASSLEGTAYEAFF.

The V and J genes are TRBV11-2 and TRBJ2-5; D ambiguous. The CDR3 loop spans 15 amino acids. The germline CDR1 and CDR2 sequences are SGHAT and FQNNGV. Trimming stripped 5 bases from V and 5 bases from J, with 18 bases between. CDR3 in amino acids: CASSLATRTRETQYF. The CDR3, as DNA: TGTGCCAGCAGCCTCGCGACGAGGACCAGGGAGACCCAGTACTTC.

J is TRBJ1-4 and V is TRBV29-1; 9 bases match TRBD1. The CDR3 has 15 residues. With 0 bases clipped from V and 13 bases from J, the junction kept 12 bases outside the gene matches. Germline CDR1 and CDR2: SQVTM and ANQGSEA. CDR3 residues: CSVEEGTGPNVGLFF. CDR3 coding DNA: TGCAGCGTTGAAGAGGGGACAGGGCCGAATGTGGGACTGTTTTTT.

This clonotype was detected once. The CDR3 DNA sequence: TGTGCCAGCACCTCCGCGGGAGAAGAAGAAAAACTGTTTTTT. Amino acid sequence: CASTSAGEEEKLFF. V and J are TRBV6-2 or TRBV6-3 and TRBJ1-4; D call uncertain. The CDR3 extends over 14 amino acids. Germline V gene data show CDR1 as MNHEY and CDR2 as SVGEGT. V lost 7 bases and J 8 bases, leaving 17 bases between the germline ends.

The rearrangement uses TRBV5-6 and TRBJ2-1, with no clear D. Trimming cost V 0 bases and J 8 bases, with 12 bases left between them. CDR1 is SGHDT, CDR2 YYEEEE, per germline. CDR3 length: 14 amino acids. For the CDR3, the DNA is TGTGCCAGCAGCTTGGATATGCGGTCTGATGAGCAGTTCTTC. This encodes CASSLDMRSDEQFF.

This chain connects TRBV5-6 to TRBJ2-2, with 12 bases aligning to TRBD2. From germline, CDR1 is SGHDT and CDR2 YYEEEE. The V segment lost 4 bases and the J segment 6 bases; nucleotides outside the gene matches: 7. The CDR3 loop spans 16 amino acids. CDR3 region: CASSHPGLAGSGELFF. Here the CDR3 DNA reads TGTGCCAGCAGCCATCCGGGACTAGCGGGTTCCGGGGAGCTGTTTTTT.

The rearrangement joins TRBV9 to TRBJ1-2; D remains ambiguous. The CDR3 length is 12 residues. The germline V gene has CDR1 SGDLS and CDR2 YYNGEE. V was trimmed by 6 bases and J by 1 base, leaving 7 bases between them. Here the CDR3 DNA reads TGTGCCAGCACCAAGAGTAACTATGGCTACACCTTC. The encoded protein is CASTKSNYGYTF.

The V and J genes are TRBV12-3 or TRBV12-4 and TRBJ1-3; 9 nucleotides line up with TRBD1. V was pared by 6 bases and J by 3 bases, with 3 bases of the junction left unmatched. This CDR3 region has 14 residues. CDR3: CASSYRGLGNTIYF. The CDR3 DNA follows: TGTGCCAGCAGCTACAGGGGGCTTGGAAACACCATATATTTT.

The chain links TRBV29-1 to TRBJ2-1; TRBD1 might be the D (6 bases). Trimming took off 7 bases at V and 6 bases at J, with 19 bases between the two ends. Germline CDR1 is SQVTM and CDR2 is ANQGSEA. CDR3 length: 14 residues. The CDR3 DNA reads TGCAGCGCCCTACTCCCAGGGGCATTCAATGAGCAGTTCTTC. Protein product: CSALLPGAFNEQFF.

V gene TRBV7-8 combines with J gene TRBJ2-7; no clear D. Trimming removed 0 bases from V and 0 bases from J, with 9 bases in between. Germline CDR1 and CDR2: SGHVS and FQNEAQ. The CDR3 consists of 15 residues. CDR3 DNA: TGTGCCAGCAGCTTAGCACGGTGGTCCTCCTACGAGCAGTACTTC. Its protein is CASSLARWSSYEQYF.

This clonotype was recorded once. The rearrangement joins TRBV12-3 or TRBV12-4 to TRBJ1-1; D is possibly TRBD1 (6 bases). The CDR3 is 15 amino acids. Trimming removed 5 bases at V and 4 bases at J, with 17 bases between. The CDR3 DNA reads TGTGCCAGCAGTCCGCGTGGGGCAGGGGCCACTGAAGCTTTCTTT. This gives the protein CASSPRGAGATEAFF.

This chain connects TRBV2 to TRBJ2-2; the match to TRBD1 covers 10 bases. The germline V gene has CDR1 SNHLY and CDR2 FYNNEI. The CDR3 covers 15 residues. V trimming: 6 bases; J trimming: 4 bases; junction bases outside the gene matches: 5. The CDR3 coding sequence is TGTGCCAGCAGCTCGCGGACAGGGGGCACCGGGGAGCTGTTTTTT. Encoded protein: CASSSRTGGTGELFF. Filled out from reference TRBV2 and TRBJ2-2, the complete variable domain reads EPEVTQTPSHQVTQMGQEVILRCVPISNHLYFYWYRQILGQKVEFLVSFYNNEISEKSEIFDDQFSVERPDGSNFTLKIRSTKLEDSAMYFCASSSRTGGTGELFFGEGSRLTVL.